Described below is a single T cell receptor beta chain sequence and its context. Antigen specificity is unknown. The sample is drawn from a study of metastatic and nonmetastatic thyroid tumors. About the research overall: Both malignant and benign thyroid patients supplied peripheral blood and tumor or nodule tissue samples, across which the repertoires of these patients were then compared.

Authors' methods: Clinicopathological groups of papillary thyroid cancer showed CDR3 differences that were used to build a distant-metastasis classifier. MiXCR re-clonotyped the PCR reads for TCRdb. Here the V and J calls rest on TCRdb's processing, not on the authors' analysis. This repertoire shows fewer than 20,000 clones, 15% to 18% found once; its top ten account for around a sixth. General observations from the study: According to reports, the diversity of TCR beta was significantly higher in malignant thyroid tumors than in benign nodules, and this held in both blood and tumor samples.

All patients were treatment-naive before thyroid surgery. CDR3 length: 14 amino acids. The germline V and J ends were trimmed by 4 bases and 0 bases, with 10 bases remaining between them. CDR1 MNHEY and CDR2 SVGAGI come from the germline V gene. What was sequenced was blood. The J gene is TRBJ2-7, the V gene TRBV6-5; maybe TRBD2 (5 bases). The sequence was collected from a female donor with papillary thyroid cancer or a benign thyroid nodule (not recorded which). Some clones in this sample may be carry-over from other donors' samples. The CDR3 is CASSSASTSYEQYF. In nucleotides, the CDR3 is TGTGCCAGCAGTTCCGCTAGCACCTCCTACGAGCAGTACTTC.